These T cell receptor beta chains were read from a single sample in a study of a mutant IDH1 vaccine in newly diagnosed glioma. Their cognate antigens are unknown. Here immunoSEQ multiplex PCR was the method, and the copy in TCRdb shows in-frame clones only, minus some. The sample lists about 32,000 clones, around 80% occurring once. The sample here was PBMCs, taken from a glioma patient whose treatment included an IDH1 peptide vaccine. The receptors come from a man aged 30 to 39 with glioma. The CDR3 runs from the conserved cysteine through the conserved F or W. Fields, in order: clone size, D gene, J gene, V gene, CDR3 DNA, CDR3 protein. The D gene is left open where the match is weak. Clone size is stated in some rows and not others, as once, few, many or a class when expanded.

once TRBD1 TRBJ1-2 TRBV7-2 TGTGCCAGCAGCTTAGATGGGACAGGGGAGGGGTATGGCTACACCTTC CASSLDGTGEGYGYTF
- TRBD2 TRBJ2-2 TRBV14 TGTGCCAGCAGCCAAGTTTCTCGCGGGAGGATCACCGGGGAGCTGTTTTTT CASSQVSRGRITGELFF
- - TRBJ2-7 TRBV6-5 TGTGCCAGCAGTTACAGGCCCGCGGACACTGCCCACGAGCAGTACTTC CASSYRPADTAHEQYF
- TRBD1 TRBJ2-1 TRBV28 TGTGCCAGTTCCTCTCCCGGGACAGGGAACAATGAGCAGTTCTTC CASSSPGTGNNEQFF
- - TRBJ2-5 TRBV9 TGTGCCAGCAGCGCCCTTGGAGAGACCCAGTACTTC CASSALGETQYF
once - TRBJ1-3 TRBV14 TGTGCCAGCAGCCAAGAGGAGGACTGGGGGGCTGGAAACACCATATATTTT CASSQEEDWGAGNTIYF
- - TRBJ2-1 TRBV29-1 TGCAGCGTTCGGGAAGATGAGCAGTTCTTC CSVREDEQFF
few - TRBJ1-1 TRBV28 TGTGCCAGCAGTTTATTACAAGGAGGGAACACTGAAGCTTTCTTT CASSLLQGGNTEAFF
- - TRBJ1-4 TRBV29-1 TGCAGCGTTGGTCCCAACAATGAAAAACTGTTTTTT CSVGPNNEKLFF
- TRBD1 TRBJ2-7 TRBV6-5 TGTGCCAGCAGGAGGACAGGGGCCTACGAGCAGTACTTC CASRRTGAYEQYF
- TRBD2 TRBJ2-7 TRBV30 TGTGCCTGGAGTGCGCCCACTCTAGCGGGACTCATCTACGAGCAGTACTTC CAWSAPTLAGLIYEQYF
- - TRBJ1-5 TRBV25-1 TGTGCCAGCAGCGGGGGGGGTAGTCAGCCCCAGCATTTT CASSGGGSQPQHF
- - TRBJ1-2 TRBV2 TGTGCCAGCAGTGAAGGAAACTATGGCTACACCTTC CASSEGNYGYTF
few - TRBJ2-1 TRBV7-7 TGTGCCAGCAGCTTATCTCCCGTGCCCTACAATGAGCAGTTCTTC CASSLSPVPYNEQFF
- TRBD1 TRBJ1-2 TRBV30 TGTGCCTGGATAATCGGGGACAGGCAATTCTATGGCTACACCTTC CAWIIGDRQFYGYTF
- TRBD2 TRBJ2-3 TRBV30 TGTGCCTGGACCCACTCGGGACTAGCGGGAGTGACAGATACGCAGTATTTT CAWTHSGLAGVTDTQYF
- - TRBJ2-3 TRBV2 TGTGCCAGTAGGGCCTCTATATCCGCGCAGTATTTT CASRASISAQYF
few - TRBJ1-6 TRBV7-6 TGTGCCAGCAGCACCGGGACGGGCAATTCACCCCTCCACTTT CASSTGTGNSPLHF
- - TRBJ1-4 TRBV11-1 TGTGCCAGCAGCCAGGACATGGGGGAACTGTTTTTT CASSQDMGELFF
- - TRBJ1-4 TRBV6-1 TGTGCCAGCCAGCCACAGGGAACTAATGAAAAACTGTTTTTT CASQPQGTNEKLFF
- TRBD1 TRBJ2-1 TRBV6-5 TGTGCCAGCAGTACCGGGACAGGGGATGAGCAGTTCTTC CASSTGTGDEQFF
- - TRBJ1-5 TRBV5-8 TGTGCCAGCAGCTTGCTAACAGTCAATCAGCCCCAGCATTTT CASSLLTVNQPQHF
- TRBD1 TRBJ1-1 TRBV25-1 TGTGCCAGCAGTGCCGACAGGGTGAGGACTGAAGCTTTCTTT CASSADRVRTEAFF
- TRBD2 TRBJ2-1 TRBV18 TGTGCCACTCCGGGACTAGTCAGTGATGAGCAGTTCTTC CATPGLVSDEQFF
- - TRBJ2-5 TRBV7-2 TGTGCCAGCAGCTTTTCGGGAGTAAGGCAAGAGACCCAGTACTTC CASSFSGVRQETQYF
- - TRBJ2-7 TRBV7-2 TGTGCCAGCAGCTTAGGACGTCGGGGCGAGCAGTACTTC CASSLGRRGEQYF
- TRBD1 TRBJ2-2 TRBV6-7 TGTGCCAGCAGTCTAGGGGGCAAGAACACCGGGGAGCTGTTTTTT CASSLGGKNTGELFF
- - TRBJ2-3 TRBV15 TGTGCCACCAGCAGAGTTCGGTCCGGGACGCAGTATTTT CATSRVRSGTQYF
- TRBD1 TRBJ2-7 TRBV5-6 TGTGCCAGCAGCCGCGGACAGGGGGTCAACGAGCAGTACTTC CASSRGQGVNEQYF
- TRBD1 TRBJ2-7 TRBV30 TGTGCCTGGAGTCAGCCCCGGACAGGGGTCTACGAGCAGTACTTC CAWSQPRTGVYEQYF
- TRBD1 TRBJ2-7 TRBV30 TGTGCCTGGACCGGGACAGGGGGCTTCGAGCAGTACTTC CAWTGTGGFEQYF
- - TRBJ2-5 TRBV5-4 TGTGCCAGCAGCTTAGGCGGCCTCCGGGAGACCCAGTACTTC CASSLGGLRETQYF
few - TRBJ2-7 TRBV6-1 TGTGCCAGCAGTGAACAGGGAGGGGGAGAGCAGTACTTC CASSEQGGGEQYF
- - TRBJ2-7 TRBV6-6 TGTGCCAGCAATTACGGGACACCCTTTGGCGAGCAGTACTTC CASNYGTPFGEQYF
few - TRBJ1-1 TRBV30 TGTGCCTGGAGTGTGGCGGAGAACACTGAAGCTTTCTTT CAWSVAENTEAFF
- TRBD1 TRBJ1-5 TRBV6-5 TGTGCCAGCAGTACGGGACAGGGTGAAGGTCAGCCCCAGCATTTT CASSTGQGEGQPQHF
- - TRBJ1-3 TRBV6-1 TGTGCCAGCAGTGAATCAGGGAGAAACATCATATATTTT CASSESGRNIIYF